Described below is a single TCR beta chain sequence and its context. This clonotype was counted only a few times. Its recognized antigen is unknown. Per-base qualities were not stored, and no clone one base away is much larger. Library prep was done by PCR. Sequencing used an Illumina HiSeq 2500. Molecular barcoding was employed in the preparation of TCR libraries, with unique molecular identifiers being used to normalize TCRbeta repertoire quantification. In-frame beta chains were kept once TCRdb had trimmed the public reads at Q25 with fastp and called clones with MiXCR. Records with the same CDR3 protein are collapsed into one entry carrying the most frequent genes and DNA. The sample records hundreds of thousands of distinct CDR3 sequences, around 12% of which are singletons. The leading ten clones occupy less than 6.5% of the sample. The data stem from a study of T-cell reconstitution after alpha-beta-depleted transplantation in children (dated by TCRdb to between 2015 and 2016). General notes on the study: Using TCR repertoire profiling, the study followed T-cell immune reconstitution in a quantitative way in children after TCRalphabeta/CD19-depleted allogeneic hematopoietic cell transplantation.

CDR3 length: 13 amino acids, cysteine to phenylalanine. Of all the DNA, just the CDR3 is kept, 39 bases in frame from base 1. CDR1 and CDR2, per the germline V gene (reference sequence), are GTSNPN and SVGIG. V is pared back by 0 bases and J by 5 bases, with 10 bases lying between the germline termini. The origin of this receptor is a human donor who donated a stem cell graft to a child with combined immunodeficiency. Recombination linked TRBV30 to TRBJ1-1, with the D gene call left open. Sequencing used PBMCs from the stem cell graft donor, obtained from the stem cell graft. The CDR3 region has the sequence CAWSVRAGTEAFF. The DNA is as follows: TGTGCCTGGAGTGTACGCGCGGGGACTGAAGCTTTCTTT. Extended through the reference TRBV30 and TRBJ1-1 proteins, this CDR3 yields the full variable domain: SQTIHQWPATLVQPVGSPLSLECTVEGTSNPNLYWYRQAAGRGLQLLFYSVGIGQISSEVPQNLSASRPQDRQFILSSKKLLLSDSGFYLCAWSVRAGTEAFFGQGTRLTVV.